These 26 T cell receptor beta chains originate from one sample sequenced in a study of T-cell reconstitution after alpha-beta-depleted transplantation in children. Library preparation (for TCRbeta) was performed with unique molecular identifiers. Each CDR3 protein gets one entry after TCRdb re-called the PCR reads with MiXCR. The sample lists more than 20,000 distinct CDR3 sequences; roughly 10% were seen once. The material sequenced was PBMCs from the stem cell graft donor, taken from the stem cell graft. Receptor source: a human donor who donated a stem cell graft to a child with chronic granulomatous disease.

This clonotype was seen many times. The rearrangement links TRBV7-8 to TRBJ2-1; tentatively, D is TRBD1 or TRBD2 (5 bases each). The CDR3 sequence is 15 residues long. Germline-derived CDR1 and CDR2 are SGHVS and FQNEAQ. V lost 5 bases, J lost 0 bases, and 11 bases lay in between. DNA of the CDR3: TGTGCCAGCAGCATGAAGGGGAGCTCCTACAATGAGCAGTTCTTC. Amino acids: CASSMKGSSYNEQFF. The variable domain in full, completed from reference TRBV7-8 and TRBJ2-1, reads GAGVSQSPRYKVAKRGQDVALRCDPISGHVSLFWYQQALGQGPEFLTYFQNEAQLDKSGLPSDRFFAERPEGSVSTLKIQRTQQEDSAVYLCASSMKGSSYNEQFFGPGTRLTVL.

This clonotype was observed many times. The chain uses TRBV25-1 and TRBJ1-2; possibly TRBD1 for D (5 bases). This CDR3 has 14 residues. The V end lost 2 bases, the J end lost 0 bases, and 7 bases lay between the germline ends. Germline V gene sequence: CDR1 MGHDK, CDR2 SYGVNS. CDR3 in amino acids: CASSEGGTNYGYTF. For the CDR3, the DNA is TGTGCCAGCAGTGAAGGGGGAACTAACTATGGCTACACCTTC.

This clonotype was counted many times. The gene calls are TRBV5-1 and TRBJ2-1, with 13 bases matching TRBD2. The trim removed 1 base at V and 8 bases at J, leaving 6 bases unmatched. The CDR3 length is 16 residues. Germline-derived CDR1 and CDR2 are SGHRS and YFSETQ. In DNA form, the CDR3 reads TGCGCCAGCAGCTTGTCCACTAGCGGGGGGGCATATGAGCAGTTCTTC. This sequence encodes CASSLSTSGGAYEQFF.

This clonotype was found many times. V usage is TRBV7-9 and J usage is TRBJ2-1; D perhaps matches TRBD2 (5 bases). Trimming removed 3 bases at V and 3 bases at J, with 12 bases between. The CDR3 is 15 amino acids. Germline lookup yields CDR1 SEHNR and CDR2 FQNEAQ (reference sequence). CDR3 sequence reads: CASSLASGVYNEQFF. The CDR3 bases are TGTGCCAGCAGCTTGGCGAGCGGTGTCTACAATGAGCAGTTCTTC.

This clonotype was seen a single time. A clone one base away is much larger, so this may be a read error. The V call is TRBV4-2, the J call TRBJ2-1; the D is unclear. CDR3 length: 11 amino acids. Germline CDR1 and CDR2: LGHNA and YNFKEQ. As DNA, the CDR3 is TGTGCCATCAGCCACAACAATGAGCAGTTCTTC. Its translation is CAISHNNEQFF.

This clonotype was detected ten times or more. The chain couples TRBV14 to TRBJ2-7, with D possibly matching TRBD2 (6 bases). V was pared by 0 bases and J by 3 bases, with 9 bases between. The CDR3 spans 14 residues. Germline values: CDR1 SGHDN, CDR2 FVKESK. The CDR3 here is CASSQDGGGYEQYF. The CDR3 DNA reads TGTGCCAGCAGCCAAGATGGGGGAGGCTACGAGCAGTACTTC.

The table lists this clonotype with many counts. J is TRBJ1-1 and V is TRBV18, with 7 bases matching TRBD1. Germline assignment: CDR1 KGHSH and CDR2 LQKENI. J lost 12 bases, V lost 0 bases, and 10 bases had no gene match. This CDR3 is built from 14 residues. In nucleotides, the CDR3 is TGTGCCAGCTCACCACCCTCCCCCGCAGGGGGAACTTTCTTT. Amino acids: CASSPPSPAGGTFF.

This clonotype was detected many times. The V gene is TRBV5-1, the J gene TRBJ1-4; TRBD1 agrees at 7 bases. The ends lost 4 bases at V and 8 bases at J; junction bases unmatched: 11. This CDR3 is 15 amino acids long. Germline V gene lookup returns CDR1 SGHRS and CDR2 YFSETQ. The CDR3 DNA sequence: TGCGCCAGCAGCCAAAGGACAGGATTCAACGAAAAACTGTTTTTT. Amino acids: CASSQRTGFNEKLFF.

The table lists this clonotype with many counts. The chain links TRBV7-8 to TRBJ1-2, with 7 bases matching TRBD1. Per germline, CDR1 SGHVS and CDR2 FQNEAQ. The CDR3 is made up of 16 amino acids. Trimming at V came to 4 bases and at J to 0 bases, leaving 8 bases not matched to a gene. In nucleotides, the CDR3 is TGTGCCAGCAGCTCGGGACAGTGGGGAGCTAACTATGGCTACACCTTC. Translated, it gives CASSSGQWGANYGYTF.

This clonotype was recorded many times. CDR3 amino acids: CSVQAVIPGLALIYEQYF. Written as DNA, the CDR3 is TGCAGCGTTCAAGCAGTAATCCCGGGACTAGCCTTAATCTACGAGCAGTACTTC. The chain couples TRBV29-1 to TRBJ2-7, with TRBD2 matching 9 bases. Germline V CDR1 and CDR2: SQVTM, ANQGSEA. J gave up 3 bases and V 5 bases, and 20 bases lay outside the gene matches. The CDR3 contains 18 residues.

With regard to this clonotype: A much larger clone sits a single nucleotide away, making a read error possible. V usage is TRBV20-1 and J usage is TRBJ2-4; 7 bases line up with TRBD1. This CDR3 spans 16 amino acids. Germline V gene data show CDR1 as DFQATT and CDR2 as SNEGSKA (reference sequence). The CDR3 nucleotides are TGCAGTGCTAGAGATCCCGACAGGGTAGCCAAAAACAGTCAGTACTTC. It encodes CSARDPDRVAKNSQYF.

The chain uses TRBV27 and TRBJ2-6; 7 bases match TRBD1. The CDR3 spans 17 residues. With 5 bases clipped from V and 2 bases from J, the junction kept 9 bases outside the gene matches. Germline assignment: CDR1 MNHEY and CDR2 SMNVEV (reference sequence). CDR3 DNA: TGTGCCAGCAGTCCAACAGGGGAAGGGGCTGGGGCCAACGTCCTGACTTTC. This sequence encodes CASSPTGEGAGANVLTF.

This clonotype appeared many times. This rearrangement joins TRBV20-1 to TRBJ2-1, with D possibly matching TRBD1 (6 bases). Trimming removed 3 bases from V and 4 bases from J, with 19 bases in between. The CDR3 contains 16 residues. Germline V gives CDR1 DFQATT, CDR2 SNEGSKA (reference sequence). CDR3 in DNA: TGCAGTGCTAGGGGGTATGCAGGGGCCTTTTACAATGAGCAGTTCTTC. It codes for CSARGYAGAFYNEQFF.

This clonotype came up many times. The J gene is TRBJ2-7, the V gene TRBV5-1, with TRBD2 identical over 10 bases. The V gene's germline CDR1 is SGHRS and CDR2 YFSETQ. This CDR3 has 14 residues. Trimming at V came to 2 bases and at J to 10 bases, leaving 9 bases not matched to a gene. The CDR3 loop reads CASSFRLAGAEQYF. Written as DNA, the CDR3 is TGCGCCAGCAGCTTTAGGCTAGCGGGAGCGGAACAGTACTTC.

In its sample, this clonotype was seen many times. The genes are TRBV7-2 and TRBJ2-5; TRBD1 matches at 9 bases. The CDR3 covers 15 residues. The junction had 7 bases not matched to a gene; V was cut back by 3 bases and J by 5 bases. Germline CDR1 is SGHTA and CDR2 is FQGNSA. The CDR3 loop reads CASSFRDRVSETQYF. CDR3 sequence (DNA): TGTGCCAGCAGCTTCCGGGACAGGGTTTCGGAGACCCAGTACTTC.

This clonotype has ten or more counts. The gene calls are TRBV6-1 and TRBJ1-4, with D maybe TRBD1 (5 bases). CDR1 is MNHNS, CDR2 SASEGT, per germline. Trimming took 6 bases from V and 5 from J, leaving 13 bases between them. CDR3 size: 14 residues. CDR3 nucleotides: TGTGCCAGCAGACCGGGGCGGCCCAATGAAAAACTGTTTTTT. Its translation is CASRPGRPNEKLFF.

This clonotype was counted at least ten times. The gene calls are TRBV10-3 and TRBJ2-3, with D possibly TRBD2 on 6 matching bases. The CDR3 loop spans 18 amino acids. Germline assignment: CDR1 ENHRY and CDR2 SYGVKD. V was shortened by 6 bases and J by 4 bases, with 26 bases between the two germline ends. For the CDR3, the DNA is TGTGCCATCAGCCTCGGAGGGGTGTCGAGGTGGGGTGCAGATACGCAGTATTTT. It yields the protein CAISLGGVSRWGADTQYF.

The V and J genes are TRBV11-1 and TRBJ1-1, with D uncertain. The V gene lost 5 bases and the J gene lost 6 bases, with 13 bases spanning the gap. The CDR3 loop spans 13 amino acids. Germline V gene lookup returns CDR1 SGHAT and CDR2 FQDESV (reference sequence). The CDR3 region has the DNA TGTGCCAGCAGCCCTCGCGGGGTCGCTGAAGCTTTCTTT. It specifies CASSPRGVAEAFF.

This clonotype was detected many times. The V call is TRBV7-8, the J call TRBJ2-2; the D gene is possibly TRBD1 (5 bases). Germline assignment: CDR1 SGHVS and CDR2 FQNEAQ. This CDR3 spans 15 amino acids. Trimming pared 9 bases from V and 2 bases from J, leaving 16 bases between. The CDR3 region has the DNA TGTGCCAGTGGACCTAAGACAGCTAACACCGGGGAGCTGTTTTTT. It encodes CASGPKTANTGELFF. Filled out from reference TRBV7-8 and TRBJ2-2, the complete variable domain reads GAGVSQSPRYKVAKRGQDVALRCDPISGHVSLFWYQQALGQGPEFLTYFQNEAQLDKSGLPSDRFFAERPEGSVSTLKIQRTQQEDSAVYLCASGPKTANTGELFFGEGSRLTVL.

The table lists this clonotype with many counts. CDR3 nucleotides: TGCGCCAGCAGCTTGCAACCGGGGACTAGCGGGACCACCGGGGAGCTGTTTTTT. This translates into CASSLQPGTSGTTGELFF. The chain has TRBV5-1 and TRBJ2-2, with 13 bases aligning to TRBD2. This CDR3 is built from 18 residues. In germline, CDR1 is SGHRS, CDR2 YFSETQ. J gave up 4 bases and V 1 base, and 7 bases lay outside the gene matches.

The V gene is TRBV12-3 or TRBV12-4, the J gene TRBJ2-2, with a tentative D call TRBD1 (5 bases). Trimming removed 11 bases at V and 0 bases at J, with 28 bases between. The CDR3 spans 19 residues. The CDR3 nucleotides are TGTGCCTTCAGTTTAGCCGCAGGGATGGCATTTTCGAACACCGGGGAGCTGTTTTTT. Translated: CAFSLAAGMAFSNTGELFF.

This clonotype was found many times. The chain recombines TRBV7-8 with TRBJ2-7; a possible D gene is TRBD2 (6 bases). Trimming pared 5 bases from V and 0 bases from J, leaving 23 bases between. This CDR3 is built from 18 residues. Germline values: CDR1 SGHVS, CDR2 FQNEAQ. The CDR3 coding sequence is TGTGCCAGCAGCCCCCCCTTGGGAGCAGGAGGGTTCTCCTACGAGCAGTACTTC. Its protein product is CASSPPLGAGGFSYEQYF.

This clonotype was counted ten times or more. V is TRBV7-9 and J is TRBJ1-1; no firm D call. Germline values: CDR1 SEHNR, CDR2 FQNEAQ (reference sequence). V gave up 4 bases and J gave up 1 base, with 7 bases separating them. The CDR3 is 13 residues long. The CDR3 spells CASSSGWNTEAFF. In DNA, the CDR3 is TGTGCCAGCAGCTCGGGGTGGAACACTGAAGCTTTCTTT.

The table lists this clonotype with many counts. The V call is TRBV12-3 or TRBV12-4, the J call TRBJ2-5; a weak D match, TRBD2 (6 bases). The CDR3 runs to 13 residues. Deletions cut 5 bases from V and 4 bases from J, with 11 bases between. The CDR3 here is CASSPGRGETQYF. The CDR3 nucleotides are TGTGCCAGCAGTCCAGGGCGGGGAGAGACCCAGTACTTC.

This chain uses TRBV12-3 or TRBV12-4 with TRBJ2-2; 11 nucleotides align to TRBD1. The trim removed 5 bases at V and 6 bases at J, leaving 5 bases unmatched. This CDR3 has 15 amino acids. The CDR3 region is CASSGRTGGSGELFF. The CDR3 coding sequence is TGTGCCAGCAGTGGGCGGACAGGGGGCTCCGGGGAGCTGTTTTTT.

There are many counts of this clonotype. CDR3: CASWGNSYEQYF. DNA for the CDR3: TGCGCCAGCTGGGGCAACTCCTACGAGCAGTACTTC. The chain has TRBV5-1 and TRBJ2-7; D possibly corresponds to TRBD1 (5 bases). Trimming pared 7 bases from V and 0 bases from J, leaving 8 bases between. Germline CDR1 and CDR2: SGHRS and YFSETQ. This CDR3 has 12 residues.